This passage covers 16 T cell receptor beta chains from one sample sequenced in a study of blood T cell repertoires in COVID-19. Sequenced by immunoSEQ multiplex PCR; TCRdb stores in-frame clones only, minus some. The repertoire holds some 100,000 clones, 80% to 90% seen once, with about 2.5% in the top ten. The source material was PBMCs or T cells enriched from blood (not recorded which). Receptor source: a woman aged 45-65 years who had recovered from COVID-19.

The chain is built from TRBV2 and TRBJ2-2; 10 bases match TRBD2. The CDR3 spans 15 residues. Per the germline V gene, CDR1 is SNHLY and CDR2 is FYNNEI. Trimming took 4 bases from V and 2 from J; bases not matched to a gene: 1. DNA for the CDR3: TGTGCCAGCAGTGGGACTAGCGGTAACACCGGGGAGCTGTTTTTT. This sequence encodes CASSGTSGNTGELFF.

This rearrangement joins TRBV7-2 to TRBJ1-2; a possible D gene is TRBD1 (5 bases). The CDR3 extends over 13 amino acids. Germline loops: CDR1 SGHTA, CDR2 FQGNSA. V lost 1 base, J lost 5 bases, and 8 bases lay in between. In nucleotides, the CDR3 is TGTGCCAGCAGCTTAGAAGGGGAATATGGCTACACCTTC. Encoded protein: CASSLEGEYGYTF.

The V gene is TRBV18, the J gene TRBJ2-7; the D gene is possibly TRBD2 (6 bases). Between the trimmed V and J ends, which lost 6 bases and 4 bases, there was a span of 13 bases. Per germline, CDR1 KGHSH and CDR2 LQKENI. This CDR3 contains 13 residues. The CDR3 DNA sequence: TGTGCCAGCTCCCCCATGGGGGGATACGAGCAGTACTTC. This gives the protein CASSPMGGYEQYF.

The V and J genes are TRBV28 and TRBJ2-3; D remains ambiguous. With 5 bases removed from V and 2 bases from J, the gap between germline ends came to 5 bases. The CDR3 loop spans 12 amino acids. Germline loops: CDR1 MDHEN, CDR2 SYDVKM. DNA for the CDR3: TGTGCCAGCAGTAGCCACACAGATACGCAGTATTTT. It translates to CASSSHTDTQYF.

The J gene is TRBJ2-2, the V gene TRBV27; maybe TRBD2 (6 bases). V was pared by 3 bases and J by 0 bases, with 11 bases between. CDR1 is MNHEY and CDR2 is SMNVEV in the germline V gene (reference sequence). This CDR3 has 16 amino acids. CDR3 sequence: CASSFHPGANTGELFF. The CDR3 nucleotides read TGTGCCAGCAGTTTTCACCCGGGGGCGAACACCGGGGAGCTGTTTTTT.

J is TRBJ1-5 and V is TRBV18; 8 bases are a match to TRBD1. After removal of 5 bases from V and 5 bases from J, the junction contained 5 bases not matched to a gene. Germline V gene sequence: CDR1 KGHSH, CDR2 LQKENI. The CDR3 length is 14 residues. The CDR3 region is CASSAQGADQPQHF. The CDR3 coding sequence is TGTGCCAGCTCAGCCCAGGGGGCTGATCAGCCCCAGCATTTT.

CDR3 DNA: TGTGCCAGCAGCTTCGGACAGGGGGTACAGCCCCAGCATTTT. Encoded protein: CASSFGQGVQPQHF. The chain recombines TRBV7-9 with TRBJ1-5; 10 bases are a match to TRBD1. The CDR3 is made up of 14 amino acids. Germline V gives CDR1 SEHNR, CDR2 FQNEAQ (reference sequence). Trimming took 3 bases from V and 7 from J; bases not matched to a gene: 3. The full variable domain, in which reference TRBV7-9 and TRBJ1-5 provide the parts outside the CDR3, is DTGVSQNPRHKITKRGQNVTFRCDPISEHNRLYWYRQTLGQGPEFLTYFQNEAQLEKSRLLSDRFSAERPKGSFSTLEIQRTEQGDSAMYLCASSFGQGVQPQHFGDGTRLSIL.

The rearrangement links TRBV11-3 to TRBJ2-1; 8 bases are a match to TRBD2. V shed 5 bases and J 6 bases; nucleotides not matched to a gene: 6. CDR1 and CDR2 (germline): SGHNT, YENEEA. CDR3 length: 14 residues. This CDR3 reads CASSLTGTSNEQFF. Written as DNA, the CDR3 is TGTGCCAGCAGCCTAACCGGGACTAGCAATGAGCAGTTCTTC.

This chain uses TRBV6-5 with TRBJ1-1; D uncertain. Between the trimmed V and J ends, which lost 5 bases and 3 bases, there was a span of 10 bases. Germline CDR1 reads MNHEY; CDR2 reads SVGAGI. The CDR3 consists of 13 residues. This CDR3 reads CASSLLTDTEAFF. The CDR3 nucleotides read TGTGCCAGCAGTCTCCTCACGGACACTGAAGCTTTCTTT.

This sequence joins TRBV7-2 and TRBJ1-5; D is undetermined. Germline V gives CDR1 SGHTA, CDR2 FQGNSA. The germline V and J ends were trimmed by 1 base and 0 bases, with 7 bases remaining between them. The CDR3 has 15 residues. The CDR3 DNA follows: TGTGCCAGCAGCTTAGACGGTTATAGCAATCAGCCCCAGCATTTT. This codes for CASSLDGYSNQPQHF.

The chain carries TRBV28 and TRBJ1-1, with 7 bases identical to TRBD1. J was trimmed by 1 base and V by 6 bases; bases with no gene match: 11. CDR1 and CDR2 (germline): MDHEN, SYDVKM. The CDR3 covers 16 residues. The DNA for the CDR3 is TGTGCCAGCAGATTCCCGACAGGGTGGGCGAACACTGAAGCTTTCTTT. This translates into CASRFPTGWANTEAFF.

This chain joins TRBV6-5 and TRBJ1-1, with 8 bases aligning to TRBD1. The CDR3 extends over 14 amino acids. Per the germline V gene, CDR1 is MNHEY and CDR2 is SVGAGI. Losses at the gene ends were 6 bases for V and 5 bases for J; bases not matched to a gene: 8. The CDR3 coding sequence is TGTGCCAGCAGGACAGGACAGGGAGTGACTGAAGCTTTCTTT. Amino acids: CASRTGQGVTEAFF.

This sequence joins TRBV2 and TRBJ2-7; 7 bases line up with TRBD2. The CDR3 contains 14 residues. V lost 3 bases, J lost 4 bases, and 6 bases stayed unmatched. Germline-derived CDR1 and CDR2 are SNHLY and FYNNEI. The chain's CDR3 is CASSDQRGAYEQYF. The CDR3 coding sequence is TGTGCCAGCAGTGATCAGCGGGGTGCATACGAGCAGTACTTC.

The J gene is TRBJ1-6, the V gene TRBV2, with no clear D. The CDR3 totals 15 residues. The germline CDR1 and CDR2 sequences are SNHLY and FYNNEI. Trimming removed 7 bases from V and 7 bases from J, with 17 bases in between. This CDR3 reads CASILAGTLNSPLHF. For the CDR3, the DNA is TGTGCCAGCATCCTTGCGGGAACCTTAAATTCACCCCTCCACTTT.

The V and J genes are TRBV9 and TRBJ2-7; D is possibly TRBD2 (6 bases). This CDR3 is built from 16 residues. The germline V gene encodes CDR1 SGDLS and CDR2 YYNGEE. Trimming left V 1 base short and J 0 bases short, with 14 bases between. CDR3 sequence: CASSVSRDSPSYEQYF. The CDR3 DNA reads TGTGCCAGCAGCGTAAGCCGGGACTCTCCCTCCTACGAGCAGTACTTC.

This chain joins TRBV7-3 and TRBJ1-1; D not certain. The CDR3 extends over 16 amino acids. The germline gives CDR1 SGHTA, CDR2 FQGTGA. Deletions cut 2 bases from V and 1 base from J, with 14 bases between. CDR3 bases: TGTGCCAGCAGCTTACTCGGGGTTCCAGGGAACACTGAAGCTTTCTTT. It is translated as CASSLLGVPGNTEAFF.